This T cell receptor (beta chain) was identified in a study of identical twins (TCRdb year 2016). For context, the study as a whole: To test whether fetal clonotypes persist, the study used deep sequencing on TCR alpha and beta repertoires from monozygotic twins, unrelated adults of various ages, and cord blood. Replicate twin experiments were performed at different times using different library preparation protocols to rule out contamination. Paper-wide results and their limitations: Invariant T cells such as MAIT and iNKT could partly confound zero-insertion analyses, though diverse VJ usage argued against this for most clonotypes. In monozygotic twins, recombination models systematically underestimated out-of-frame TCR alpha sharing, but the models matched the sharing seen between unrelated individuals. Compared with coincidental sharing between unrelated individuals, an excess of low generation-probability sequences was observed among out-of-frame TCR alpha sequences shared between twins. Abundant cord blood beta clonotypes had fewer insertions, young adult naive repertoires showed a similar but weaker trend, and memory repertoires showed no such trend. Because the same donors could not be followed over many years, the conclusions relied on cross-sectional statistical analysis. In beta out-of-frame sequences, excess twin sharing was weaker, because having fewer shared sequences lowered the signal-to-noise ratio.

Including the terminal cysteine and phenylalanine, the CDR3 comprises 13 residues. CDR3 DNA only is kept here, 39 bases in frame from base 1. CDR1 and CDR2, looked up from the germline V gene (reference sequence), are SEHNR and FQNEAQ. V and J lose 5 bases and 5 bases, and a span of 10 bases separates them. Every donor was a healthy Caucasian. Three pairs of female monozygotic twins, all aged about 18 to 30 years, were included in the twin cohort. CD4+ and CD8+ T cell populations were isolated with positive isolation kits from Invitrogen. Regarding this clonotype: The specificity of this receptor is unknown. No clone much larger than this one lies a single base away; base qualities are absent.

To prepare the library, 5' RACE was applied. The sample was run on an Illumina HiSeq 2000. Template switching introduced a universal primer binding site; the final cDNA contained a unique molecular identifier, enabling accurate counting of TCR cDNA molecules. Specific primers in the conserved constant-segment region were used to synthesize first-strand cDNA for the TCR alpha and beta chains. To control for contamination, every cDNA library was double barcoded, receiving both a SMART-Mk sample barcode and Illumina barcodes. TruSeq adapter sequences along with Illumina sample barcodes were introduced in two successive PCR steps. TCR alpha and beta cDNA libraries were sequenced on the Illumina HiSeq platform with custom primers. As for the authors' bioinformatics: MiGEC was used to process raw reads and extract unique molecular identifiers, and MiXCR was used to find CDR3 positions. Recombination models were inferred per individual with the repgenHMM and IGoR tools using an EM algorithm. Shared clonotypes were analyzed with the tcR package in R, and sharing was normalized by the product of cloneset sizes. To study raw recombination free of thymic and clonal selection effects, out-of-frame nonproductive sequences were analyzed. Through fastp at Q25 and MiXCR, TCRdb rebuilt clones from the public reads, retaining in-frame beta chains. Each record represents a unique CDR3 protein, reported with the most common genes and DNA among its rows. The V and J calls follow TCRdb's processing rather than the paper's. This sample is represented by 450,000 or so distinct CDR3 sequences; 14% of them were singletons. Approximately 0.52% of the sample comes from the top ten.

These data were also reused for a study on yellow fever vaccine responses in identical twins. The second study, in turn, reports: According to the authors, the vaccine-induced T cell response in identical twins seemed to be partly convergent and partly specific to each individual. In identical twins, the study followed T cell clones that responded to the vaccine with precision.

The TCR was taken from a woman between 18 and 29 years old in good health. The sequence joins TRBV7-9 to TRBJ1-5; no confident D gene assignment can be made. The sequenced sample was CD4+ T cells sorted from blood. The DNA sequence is TGTGCCAGCAGCGAAGGGTGGCATCAGCCCCAGCATTTT. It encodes CASSEGWHQPQHF.